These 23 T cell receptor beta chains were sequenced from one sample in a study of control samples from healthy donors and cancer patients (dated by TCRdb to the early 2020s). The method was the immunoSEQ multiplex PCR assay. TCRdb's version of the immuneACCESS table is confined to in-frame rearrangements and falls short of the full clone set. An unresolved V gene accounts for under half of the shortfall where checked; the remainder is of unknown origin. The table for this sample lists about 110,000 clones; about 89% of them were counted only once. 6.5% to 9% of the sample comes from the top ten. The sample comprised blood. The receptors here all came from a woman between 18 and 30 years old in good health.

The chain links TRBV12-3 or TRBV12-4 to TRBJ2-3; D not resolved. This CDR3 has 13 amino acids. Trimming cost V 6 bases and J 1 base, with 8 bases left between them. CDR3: CASSLFGTDTQYF. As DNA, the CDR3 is TGTGCCAGCAGCTTATTTGGCACAGATACGCAGTATTTT.

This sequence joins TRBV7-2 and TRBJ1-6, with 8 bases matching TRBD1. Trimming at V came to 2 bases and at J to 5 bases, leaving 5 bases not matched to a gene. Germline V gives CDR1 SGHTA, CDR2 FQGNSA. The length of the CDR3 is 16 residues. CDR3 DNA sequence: TGTGCCAGCAGCTTACCCAGGGGGCTGGATAATTCACCCCTCCACTTT. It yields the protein CASSLPRGLDNSPLHF.

CDR3 nucleotide sequence: TGTGCCAGCAAAGGGGGCGGCACCGGGGAGCTGTTTTTT. It codes for CASKGGGTGELFF. The rearrangement joins TRBV6-6 to TRBJ2-2; 7 bases are a match to TRBD1. The germline V gene encodes CDR1 MNHNY and CDR2 SVGAGI (reference sequence). Trimming cost V 7 bases and J 4 bases; bases outside gene matches: 3. The CDR3 length is 13 residues.

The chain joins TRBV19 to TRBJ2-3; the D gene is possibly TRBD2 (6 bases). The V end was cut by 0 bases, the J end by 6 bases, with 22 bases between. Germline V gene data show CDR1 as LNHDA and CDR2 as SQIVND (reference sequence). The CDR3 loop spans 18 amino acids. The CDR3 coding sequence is TGTGCCAGTAGTATAGATCTACGACTAGACACCTTAGGGGATACGCAGTATTTT. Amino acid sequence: CASSIDLRLDTLGDTQYF.

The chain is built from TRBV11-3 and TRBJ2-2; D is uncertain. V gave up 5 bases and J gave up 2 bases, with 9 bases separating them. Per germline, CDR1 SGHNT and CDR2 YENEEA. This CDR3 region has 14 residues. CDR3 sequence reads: CASSLRINTGELFF. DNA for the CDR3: TGTGCCAGCAGCCTCAGGATCAACACCGGGGAGCTGTTTTTT.

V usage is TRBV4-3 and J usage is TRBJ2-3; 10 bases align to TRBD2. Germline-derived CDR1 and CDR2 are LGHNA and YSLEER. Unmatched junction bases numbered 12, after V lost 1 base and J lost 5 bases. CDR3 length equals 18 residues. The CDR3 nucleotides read TGCGCCAGCAGCCAAGGTAGAGCGGGAGGGACCAATCAAGATACGCAGTATTTT. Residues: CASSQGRAGGTNQDTQYF.

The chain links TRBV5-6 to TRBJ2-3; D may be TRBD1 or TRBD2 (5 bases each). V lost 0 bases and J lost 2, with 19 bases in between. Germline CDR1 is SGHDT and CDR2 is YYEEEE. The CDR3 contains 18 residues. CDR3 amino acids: CASSLDGGSSYLTDTQYF. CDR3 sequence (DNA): TGTGCCAGCAGCTTGGATGGGGGTTCTTCCTACCTCACAGATACGCAGTATTTT.

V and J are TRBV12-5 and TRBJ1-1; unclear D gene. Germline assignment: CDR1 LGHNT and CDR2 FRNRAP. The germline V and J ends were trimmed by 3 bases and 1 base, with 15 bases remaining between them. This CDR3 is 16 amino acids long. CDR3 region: CASGFSPLIGNTEAFF. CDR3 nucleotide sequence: TGTGCTAGTGGTTTTTCCCCCCTTATCGGGAACACTGAAGCTTTCTTT. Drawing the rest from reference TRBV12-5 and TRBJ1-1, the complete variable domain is DARVTQTPRHKVTEMGQEVTMRCQPILGHNTVFWYRQTMMQGLELLAYFRNRAPLDDSGMPKDRFSAEMPDATLATLKIQPSEPRDSAVYFCASGFSPLIGNTEAFFGQGTRLTVV.

CDR3 region: CATSRGPIQGEQETQYF. CDR3 nucleotides: TGTGCCACCAGCAGAGGCCCGATACAGGGGGAGCAAGAGACCCAGTACTTC. The chain has TRBV15 and TRBJ2-5; 8 bases agree with TRBD1. The CDR3 runs to 17 residues. Germline V gene data show CDR1 as LNHNV and CDR2 as YYDKDF (reference sequence). V lost 1 base to trimming and J lost 2 bases; unmatched junction nucleotides: 9.

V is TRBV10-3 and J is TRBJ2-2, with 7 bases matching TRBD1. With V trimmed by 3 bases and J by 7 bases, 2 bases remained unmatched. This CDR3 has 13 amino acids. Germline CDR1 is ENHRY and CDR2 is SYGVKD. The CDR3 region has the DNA TGTGCCATCAGTGATCGGGACAGCGGGGAGCTGTTTTTT. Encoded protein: CAISDRDSGELFF.

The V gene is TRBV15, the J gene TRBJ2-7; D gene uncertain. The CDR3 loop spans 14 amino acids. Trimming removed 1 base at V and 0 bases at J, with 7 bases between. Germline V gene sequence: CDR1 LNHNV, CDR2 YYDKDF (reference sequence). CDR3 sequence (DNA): TGTGCCACCAGCAGAGGGACGAGCTCCTACGAGCAGTACTTC. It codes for CATSRGTSSYEQYF.

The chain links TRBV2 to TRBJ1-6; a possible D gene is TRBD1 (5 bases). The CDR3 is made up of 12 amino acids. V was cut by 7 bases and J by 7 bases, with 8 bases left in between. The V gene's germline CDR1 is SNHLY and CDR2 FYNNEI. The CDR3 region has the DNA TGTGCCAGCATGGGGGGGAATTCACCCCTCCACTTT. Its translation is CASMGGNSPLHF.

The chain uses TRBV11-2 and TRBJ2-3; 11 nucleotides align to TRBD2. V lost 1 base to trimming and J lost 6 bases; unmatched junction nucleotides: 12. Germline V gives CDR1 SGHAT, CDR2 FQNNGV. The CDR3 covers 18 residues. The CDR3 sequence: CASSLVDGIAGGLDTQYF. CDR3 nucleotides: TGTGCCAGCAGCTTAGTCGACGGAATAGCGGGAGGGTTGGATACGCAGTATTTT.

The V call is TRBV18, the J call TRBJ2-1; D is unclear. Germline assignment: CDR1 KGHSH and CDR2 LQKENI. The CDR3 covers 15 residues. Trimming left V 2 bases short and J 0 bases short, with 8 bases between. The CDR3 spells CASSPRSGSYNEQFF. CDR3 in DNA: TGTGCCAGCTCACCAAGGTCCGGCTCCTACAATGAGCAGTTCTTC.

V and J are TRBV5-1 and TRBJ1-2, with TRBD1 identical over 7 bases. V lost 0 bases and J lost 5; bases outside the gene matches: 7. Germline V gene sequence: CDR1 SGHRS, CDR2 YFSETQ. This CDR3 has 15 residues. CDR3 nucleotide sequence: TGCGCCAGCAGCTTGGTGGGAACGACAGGGTATGGCTACACCTTC. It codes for CASSLVGTTGYGYTF.

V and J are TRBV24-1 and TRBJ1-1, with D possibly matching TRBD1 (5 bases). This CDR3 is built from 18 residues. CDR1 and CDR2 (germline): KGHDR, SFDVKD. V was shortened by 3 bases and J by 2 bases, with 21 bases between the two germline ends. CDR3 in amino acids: CATSDPSLRDRFNTEAFF. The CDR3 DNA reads TGTGCCACCAGTGATCCGTCCCTCCGGGACCGATTTAACACTGAAGCTTTCTTT.

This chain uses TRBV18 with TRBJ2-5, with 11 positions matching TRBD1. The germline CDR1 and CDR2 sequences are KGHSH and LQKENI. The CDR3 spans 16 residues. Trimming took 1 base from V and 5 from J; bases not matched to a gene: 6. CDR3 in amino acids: CASSPRSGQGGETQYF. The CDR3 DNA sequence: TGTGCCAGCTCACCACGTTCGGGACAGGGGGGCGAGACCCAGTACTTC.

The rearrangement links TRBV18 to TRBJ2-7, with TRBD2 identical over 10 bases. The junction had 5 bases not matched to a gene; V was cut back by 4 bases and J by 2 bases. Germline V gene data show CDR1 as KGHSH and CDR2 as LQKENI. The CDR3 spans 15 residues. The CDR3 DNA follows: TGTGCCAGCTCACAACCAGCGGGGGGGGCCTACGAGCAGTACTTC. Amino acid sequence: CASSQPAGGAYEQYF. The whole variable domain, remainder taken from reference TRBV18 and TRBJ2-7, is NAGVMQNPRHLVRRRGQEARLRCSPMKGHSHVYWYRQLPEEGLKFMVYLQKENIIDESGMPKERFSAEFPKEGPSILRIQQVVRGDSAAYFCASSQPAGGAYEQYFGPGTRLTVT.

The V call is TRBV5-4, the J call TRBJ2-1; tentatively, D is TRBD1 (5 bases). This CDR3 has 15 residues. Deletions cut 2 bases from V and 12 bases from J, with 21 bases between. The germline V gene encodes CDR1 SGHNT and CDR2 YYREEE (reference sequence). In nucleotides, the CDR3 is TGTGCCAGCAGCTTCGAAAATACAGGCCGATGGGGGCAGTTCTTC. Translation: CASSFENTGRWGQFF.

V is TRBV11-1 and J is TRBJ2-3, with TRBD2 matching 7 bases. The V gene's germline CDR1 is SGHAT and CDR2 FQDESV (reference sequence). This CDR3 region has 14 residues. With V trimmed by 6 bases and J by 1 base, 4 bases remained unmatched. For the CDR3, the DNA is TGTGCCAGCAGGGGAGGGGCCGGCACAGATACGCAGTATTTT. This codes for CASRGGAGTDTQYF.

CDR3 nucleotides: TGTGCCAGCTCACCAGAAAGCTCTGGAAACACCATATATTTT. Residues: CASSPESSGNTIYF. The V and J genes are TRBV18 and TRBJ1-3; the D is unclear. The CDR3 totals 14 residues. Germline assignment: CDR1 KGHSH and CDR2 LQKENI. V lost 2 bases to trimming and J lost 0 bases, with 5 bases between them.

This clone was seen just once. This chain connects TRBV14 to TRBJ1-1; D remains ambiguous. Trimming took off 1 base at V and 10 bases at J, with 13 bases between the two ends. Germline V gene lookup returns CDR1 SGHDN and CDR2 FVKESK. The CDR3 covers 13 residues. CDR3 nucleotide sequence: TGTGCCAGCAGCCAAGTTTTTAGTACGGGAGCTTTCTTT. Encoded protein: CASSQVFSTGAFF.

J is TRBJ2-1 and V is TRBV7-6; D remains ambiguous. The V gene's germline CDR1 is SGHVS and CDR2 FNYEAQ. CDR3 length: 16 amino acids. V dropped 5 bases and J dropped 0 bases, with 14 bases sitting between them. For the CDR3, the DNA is TGTGCCAGCAGCCCAGCCAGAGCCAGCTCCTACAATGAGCAGTTCTTC. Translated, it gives CASSPARASSYNEQFF.